This TCR beta chain stems from a study of shared clonotypes between healthy human individuals. On the study more broadly: Three plates each covered CD4 naive and memory; CD8 naive two, CD8 memory one. Findings and caveats of the study: The authors sampled blood alone, and tissue repertoires likely differ. Represented genetic and exposure-history diversity was restricted by having few donors.

In the case of this clone: Its antigen is undetermined.

CD45RO negativity and positive selection for CCR7 defined naive CD8 cells, a population that excluded terminally differentiated effector memory CD45RA+ cells. Germline values: CDR1 MNHEY, CDR2 SMNVEV (reference sequence). This CDR3 spans 15 amino acids. J gave up 3 bases and V 0 bases, and 4 bases lay outside the gene matches. Assay execution took place at the deep level. Sequenced by immunoSEQ multiplex PCR; TCRdb stores in-frame clones only, minus some. The table has some 800,000 clones, nearly 95% seen once. This TCR was sampled from a young man in good health. Specimen: naive CD8+ T cells sorted from blood. V is TRBV27 and J is TRBJ2-7, with 8 bases aligning to TRBD1. CDR3 coding DNA: TGTGCCAGCAGTTTATCTGCAGGGGGCTACTACGAGCAGTACTTC. Its translation: CASSLSAGGYYEQYF.